One sample yielded the 9 T cell receptor beta chains listed below, sequenced in a study of vaccination effects on CD4 cells after COVID-19. Antigens for these TCRs are unknown. Following an approximately eleven-day culture, CD4+ T cells were purified. Using immunoSEQ multiplex PCR, the repertoire was profiled, and TCRdb retains in-frame clones only, with some absent. The sample carries tens of thousands of clones, over 65% recorded once. The sample here was CD4+ T cells from PBMCs cultured without peptide, taken before COVID-19 vaccination. All receptors derive from a human donor who received a COVID-19 vaccine.

This clone has more than one count but fewer than ten. The chain links TRBV30 to TRBJ1-2; a possible D gene is TRBD1 (6 bases). The V gene's germline CDR1 is GTSNPN and CDR2 SVGIG (reference sequence). V gave up 8 bases and J gave up 8 bases, with 12 bases separating them. The CDR3 spans 10 residues. The CDR3 coding sequence is TGTGCCCTGGGGGCGGGAGGCTACACCTTC. It is translated as CALGAGGYTF.

The rearrangement uses TRBV4-2 and TRBJ2-7; the D gene is possibly TRBD2 (6 bases). Trimming shortened V by 0 bases and J by 0 bases, and 15 bases separated the two germline ends. The length of the CDR3 is 17 residues. Germline loops: CDR1 LGHNA, CDR2 YNFKEQ. CDR3 amino acids: CASSQDRDSHYSYEQYF. The CDR3 coding sequence is TGTGCCAGCAGCCAAGATCGGGACTCGCACTACTCCTACGAGCAGTACTTC.

This sequence joins TRBV9 and TRBJ2-3, with TRBD2 as a possible D gene (7 bases). The germline V gene encodes CDR1 SGDLS and CDR2 YYNGEE. Trimming pared 0 bases from V and 3 bases from J, leaving 20 bases between. This CDR3 comprises 18 residues. CDR3 loop: CASSVGRQQGGRTDTQYF. As DNA, the CDR3 is TGTGCCAGCAGCGTAGGCCGCCAACAGGGAGGGAGGACAGATACGCAGTATTTT.

The J gene is TRBJ2-7, the V gene TRBV5-1; D is perhaps TRBD1 (5 bases). Trimming shortened V by 1 base and J by 7 bases, and 21 bases separated the two germline ends. Germline assignment: CDR1 SGHRS and CDR2 YFSETQ. This CDR3 is 16 amino acids long. CDR3 residues: CASSLNAAGQWEEQYF. The CDR3 nucleotides are TGCGCCAGCAGCTTGAACGCGGCCGGACAATGGGAAGAGCAGTACTTC.

V gene TRBV6-5 combines with J gene TRBJ1-1, with no clear D. Germline V gives CDR1 MNHEY, CDR2 SVGAGI. This CDR3 region has 15 residues. The V end lost 0 bases, the J end lost 1 base, and 9 bases lay between the germline ends. The CDR3 DNA sequence: TGTGCCAGCAGTTACTCACGGCGGACGAACACTGAAGCTTTCTTT. Translated, it gives CASSYSRRTNTEAFF.

This chain uses TRBV19 with TRBJ2-5, with no clear D. V shed 4 bases and J shed 2 bases, with 11 bases lying between them. The CDR3 is 14 residues long. From germline, CDR1 is LNHDA and CDR2 SQIVND (reference sequence). DNA for the CDR3: TGTGCCAGTAGTAAGGACCTCCTTCAAGAGACCCAGTACTTC. It encodes CASSKDLLQETQYF.

This clone has just one count. The gene calls are TRBV28 and TRBJ2-3; 11 positions match TRBD2. The CDR3 has 19 residues. The germline CDR1 and CDR2 sequences are MDHEN and SYDVKM. The ends lost 6 bases at V and 2 bases at J; junction bases unmatched: 16. CDR3 bases: TGTGCCAGCAGCCCCCAGGGGTGGTCGACTAGCGGGGACACAGATACGCAGTATTTT. Translation: CASSPQGWSTSGDTDTQYF.

J is TRBJ1-2 and V is TRBV7-2, with D maybe TRBD1 (5 bases). V was pared by 4 bases and J by 8 bases, with 14 bases between. Germline V gives CDR1 SGHTA, CDR2 FQGNSA. The CDR3 totals 13 residues. CDR3 bases: TGTGCCAGCAGCTCACACAGGAGTCGGGGCTACACCTTC. As protein: CASSSHRSRGYTF.

V gene TRBV19 combines with J gene TRBJ2-7, with D possibly being TRBD1 or TRBD2 (5 bases each). Trimming stripped 3 bases from V and 7 bases from J, with 13 bases between. This CDR3 comprises 13 residues. Germline CDR1 and CDR2: LNHDA and SQIVND (reference sequence). In DNA, the CDR3 is TGTGCCAGTAGTATGGGGCGAGGGAAGGAGCAGTACTTC. It translates to CASSMGRGKEQYF.